The rows below give T cell receptor beta chains drawn from one sample of a study of blood T cell repertoires in COVID-19. TCRdb's table, derived via immunoSEQ multiplex PCR, lists solely in-frame clones and lacks some. This sample has 250,000 to 300,000 clones, with approximately 79% found just once. The sequenced sample consisted of PBMCs or T cells enriched from blood (not recorded which). The receptor set was obtained from a man aged 30 to 45 with acute COVID-19. Both conserved end residues are part of each CDR3. Each record gives: J gene, D gene, V gene, clone size, CDR3 DNA, CDR3 protein. The D gene is left open where the match is weak. Only part of the rows carry a size: once, few, many, or a class if the clone is expanded.

TRBJ1-5,.,TRBV3-1/TRBV3-2,.,TGTGCCAGCAGCCTTGGTGGAGGGCCCCAGCATTTT,CASSLGGGPQHF
TRBJ2-6,TRBD2,TRBV7-3,.,TGTGCCAGCAGCTCCGGACTAGCTTTCTCTGGGGCCAACGTCCTGACTTTC,CASSSGLAFSGANVLTF
TRBJ1-5,TRBD1,TRBV27,.,TGTGCCAGCAGTCCGACAGGGACGGGGAGGAAAAATCAGCCCCAGCATTTT,CASSPTGTGRKNQPQHF
TRBJ2-5,TRBD2,TRBV6-5,.,TGTGCCAGCAGTTTAGGACGGGGGGAGAAAGAGACCCAGTACTTC,CASSLGRGEKETQYF
TRBJ2-2,.,TRBV12-3/TRBV12-4,.,TGTGCCAGCACCCAGGTTGGGGAGCTGTTTTTT,CASTQVGELFF
TRBJ1-6,.,TRBV6-5,.,TGTGCCAGCAGTACCCTGAATGGTGGAGAGACCCTCCACTTT,CASSTLNGGETLHF
TRBJ1-2,.,TRBV5-6,few,TGTGCCAGCAGCTTGCGGCCCATGGGGGAGGCTAACTATGGCTACACCTTC,CASSLRPMGEANYGYTF
TRBJ2-2,.,TRBV5-7,.,TGTGCCAGCAGCTTTTACGGAGACGGAACGAGGACCGGGGAGCTGTTTTTT,CASSFYGDGTRTGELFF
TRBJ2-1,TRBD1,TRBV7-8,.,TGTGCCAGCAGCTTCGACAGGGGGCGCGGGAATGAGCAGTTCTTC,CASSFDRGRGNEQFF
TRBJ1-4,.,TRBV27,.,TGTGCCAGCAGGTCACGAGGGAATAATGAAAAACTGTTTTTT,CASRSRGNNEKLFF
TRBJ2-2,.,TRBV28,.,TGTGCCAGCGTCCGCCTATTGAACACCGGGGAGCTGTTTTTT,CASVRLLNTGELFF
TRBJ1-1,TRBD1,TRBV5-1,.,TGTGCCAGCAGCTGGGATGACAGGGCGGTAGTTATGAACACTGAAGCTTTCTTT,CASSWDDRAVVMNTEAFF
TRBJ1-4,TRBD1,TRBV13,.,TGTGCCAGCAGCTTCGGCGGACAGGCGACTGAAAAACTGTTTTTT,CASSFGGQATEKLFF
TRBJ1-3,TRBD1,TRBV12-3/TRBV12-4,.,TGTGCCGGCAGGACAGGGGCCCGAAACACCATATATTTT,CAGRTGARNTIYF